This TCR beta chain was captured by sequencing in a study of T cells in localized non-small cell lung cancer. Findings and limits, study-wide: For the top 100 tumor clones, a median about 57 also appeared in adjacent lung.

Here immunoSEQ multiplex PCR was the method, and the copy in TCRdb shows in-frame clones only, minus some. The table shows about 78,000 clones, with 84% occurring only once. With respect to this clone: What it binds is not known.

CDR3 size: 14 residues. Germline CDR1 is KGHSH and CDR2 is LQKENI. V gave up 0 bases and J gave up 4 bases, with 7 bases separating them. This chain uses TRBV18 with TRBJ2-1; D is uncertain. The source is a man aged 35 to 70 with stage I lung adenocarcinoma. The source material was peripheral blood, sampled before any cancer treatment. CDR3 sequence (DNA): TGTGCCAGCTCACCACCGGTGGGGTACAATGAGCAGTTCTTC. As protein: CASSPPVGYNEQFF. Full variable domain (remainder filled in from reference TRBV18 and TRBJ2-1): NAGVMQNPRHLVRRRGQEARLRCSPMKGHSHVYWYRQLPEEGLKFMVYLQKENIIDESGMPKERFSAEFPKEGPSILRIQQVVRGDSAAYFCASSPPVGYNEQFFGPGTRLTVL.